The present entry profiles one T cell receptor (beta chain) with its context. The sample originates from a study of blood T cells in healthy people across ages. The overall study: In model experiments, template switching was able to capture about one barcoded beta molecule for every two T cells that were present.

The CDR3 spans 15 residues. Germline V gene data show CDR1 as LGHNA and CDR2 as YSLEER. Trimming took 1 base from V and 4 from J, leaving 13 bases between them. Primed by a sample-barcoded 5' primer and a J-beta primer mix, a second PCR proceeded for roughly 7 to 12 cycles. TCRdb itself ran the 5' RACE reads through MiXCR, one entry per CDR3 protein. This sample has just under 900,000 distinct CDR3 sequences; more than 25% occur once, and the top ten carry about 18%. The V call is TRBV4-3, the J call TRBJ1-2; D is uncertain. This TCR derives from an elderly woman in good health. The sample comprised blood. The CDR3 DNA follows: TGCGCCAGCAGCCAAGTAGTACAGCCTACCTATGGCTACACCTTC. It translates to CASSQVVQPTYGYTF.